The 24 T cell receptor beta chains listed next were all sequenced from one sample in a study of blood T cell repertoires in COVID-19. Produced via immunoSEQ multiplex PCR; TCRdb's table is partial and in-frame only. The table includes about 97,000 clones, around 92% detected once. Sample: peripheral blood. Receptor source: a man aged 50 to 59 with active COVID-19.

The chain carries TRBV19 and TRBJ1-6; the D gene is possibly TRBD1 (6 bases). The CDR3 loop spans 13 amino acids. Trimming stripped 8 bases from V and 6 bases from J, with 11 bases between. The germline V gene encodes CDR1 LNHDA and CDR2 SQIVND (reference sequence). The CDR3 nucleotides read TGTGCCAGTTCACAGGGACCTAATTCACCCCTCCACTTT. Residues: CASSQGPNSPLHF. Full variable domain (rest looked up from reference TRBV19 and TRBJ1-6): DGGITQSPKYLFRKEGQNVTLSCEQNLNHDAMYWYRQDPGQGLRLIYYSQIVNDFQKGDIAEGYSVSREKKESFPLTVTSAQKNPTAFYLCASSQGPNSPLHFGNGTRLTVT.

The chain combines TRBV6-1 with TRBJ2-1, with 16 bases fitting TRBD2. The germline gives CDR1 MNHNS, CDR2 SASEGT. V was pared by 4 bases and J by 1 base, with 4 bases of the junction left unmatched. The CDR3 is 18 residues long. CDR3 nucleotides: TGTGCCAGCAGTGCGGGACTAGCGGGAGGGCCTTCCTACAATGAGCAGTTCTTC. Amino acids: CASSAGLAGGPSYNEQFF.

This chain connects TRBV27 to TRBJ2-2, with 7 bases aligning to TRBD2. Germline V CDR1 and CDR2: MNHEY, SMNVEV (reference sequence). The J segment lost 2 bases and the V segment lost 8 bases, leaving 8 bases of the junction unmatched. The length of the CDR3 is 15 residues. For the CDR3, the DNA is TGTGCCAGCGCTGGGGAGGGTCGCAACACCGGGGAGCTGTTTTTT. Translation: CASAGEGRNTGELFF.

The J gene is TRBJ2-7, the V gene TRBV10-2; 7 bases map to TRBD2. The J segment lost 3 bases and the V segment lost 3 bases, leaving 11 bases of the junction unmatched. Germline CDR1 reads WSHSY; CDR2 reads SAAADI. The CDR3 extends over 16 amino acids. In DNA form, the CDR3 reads TGCGCCAGCAGTGATACGAGGGAGGGCCAAGTCTACGAGCAGTACTTC. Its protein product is CASSDTREGQVYEQYF.

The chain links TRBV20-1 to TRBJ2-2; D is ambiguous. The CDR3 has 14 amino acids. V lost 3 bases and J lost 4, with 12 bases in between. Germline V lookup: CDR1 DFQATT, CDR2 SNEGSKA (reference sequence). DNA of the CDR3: TGCAGTGCTAGTCCCCCCCCTCTCACCGGGGAGCTGTTTTTT. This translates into CSASPPPLTGELFF.

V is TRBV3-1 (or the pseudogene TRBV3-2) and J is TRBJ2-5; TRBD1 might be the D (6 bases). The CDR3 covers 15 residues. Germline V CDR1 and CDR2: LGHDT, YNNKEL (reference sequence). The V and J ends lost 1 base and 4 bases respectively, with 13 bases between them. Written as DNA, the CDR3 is TGTGCCAGCAGCCAAGGGGGTGGGGGCGGAGAGACCCAGTACTTC. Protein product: CASSQGGGGGETQYF.

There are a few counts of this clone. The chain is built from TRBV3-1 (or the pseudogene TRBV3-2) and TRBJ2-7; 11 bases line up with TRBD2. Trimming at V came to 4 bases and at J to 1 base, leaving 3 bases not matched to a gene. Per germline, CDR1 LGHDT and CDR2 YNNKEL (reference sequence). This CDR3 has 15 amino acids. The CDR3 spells CASSRGLAGSYEQYF. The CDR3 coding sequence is TGTGCCAGCAGCCGTGGACTAGCGGGTTCCTACGAGCAGTACTTC.

CDR3 protein: CATTQGNEQFF. The CDR3 nucleotides are TGTGCCACTACACAGGGAAATGAGCAGTTCTTC. V and J are TRBV6-5 and TRBJ2-1; D may be TRBD1 (6 bases). The CDR3 length is 11 residues. V lost 10 bases and J 7 bases, leaving 11 bases between the germline ends. Per germline, CDR1 MNHEY and CDR2 SVGAGI.

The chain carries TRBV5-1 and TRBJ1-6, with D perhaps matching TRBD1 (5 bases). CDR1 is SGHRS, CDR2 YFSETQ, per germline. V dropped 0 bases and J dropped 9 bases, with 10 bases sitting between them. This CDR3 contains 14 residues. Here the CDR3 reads CASSLAQGSSPLHF. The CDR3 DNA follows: TGCGCCAGCAGCTTGGCCCAGGGTAGTTCACCCCTCCACTTT.

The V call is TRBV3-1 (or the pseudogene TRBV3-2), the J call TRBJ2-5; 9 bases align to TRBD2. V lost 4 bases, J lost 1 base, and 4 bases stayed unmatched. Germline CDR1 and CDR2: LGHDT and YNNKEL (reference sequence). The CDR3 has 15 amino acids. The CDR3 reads CASSLSTSGQETQYF. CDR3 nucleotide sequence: TGTGCCAGCAGCCTCTCGACTAGCGGCCAAGAGACCCAGTACTTC.

CDR3 DNA sequence: TGTGCCAGCGGGACAGGGGCAATCTCTGGGGCCAAAAACATTCAGTACTTC. It codes for CASGTGAISGAKNIQYF. V is TRBV28 and J is TRBJ2-4; the match to TRBD1 covers 10 bases. Germline CDR1 MDHEN, CDR2 SYDVKM. The ends lost 8 bases at V and 1 base at J; junction bases unmatched: 11. The CDR3 is made up of 17 amino acids.

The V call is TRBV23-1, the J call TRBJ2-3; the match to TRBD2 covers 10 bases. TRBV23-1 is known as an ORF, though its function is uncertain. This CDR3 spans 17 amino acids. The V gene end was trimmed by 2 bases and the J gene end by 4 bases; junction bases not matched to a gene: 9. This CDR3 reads CASSQMPYSGRPDTQYF. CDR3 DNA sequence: TGCGCCAGCAGTCAAATGCCCTATAGCGGGAGGCCAGATACGCAGTATTTT.

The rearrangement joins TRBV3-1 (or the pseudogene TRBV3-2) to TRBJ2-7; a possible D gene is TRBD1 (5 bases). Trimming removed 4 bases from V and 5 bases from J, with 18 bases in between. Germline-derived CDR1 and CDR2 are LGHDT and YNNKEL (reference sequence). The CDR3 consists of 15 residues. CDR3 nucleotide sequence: TGTGCCAGCAGCCCTATGGGTCTCAGCAGGGACGAGCAGTACTTC. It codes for CASSPMGLSRDEQYF.

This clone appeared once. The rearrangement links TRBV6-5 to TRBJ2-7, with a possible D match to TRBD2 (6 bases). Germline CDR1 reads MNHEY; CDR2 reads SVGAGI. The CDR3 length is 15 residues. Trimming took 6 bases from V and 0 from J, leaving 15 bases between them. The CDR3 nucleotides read TGTGCCAGCAGAAGGAGCGGGTTGAACTCCTACGAGCAGTACTTC. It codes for CASRRSGLNSYEQYF.

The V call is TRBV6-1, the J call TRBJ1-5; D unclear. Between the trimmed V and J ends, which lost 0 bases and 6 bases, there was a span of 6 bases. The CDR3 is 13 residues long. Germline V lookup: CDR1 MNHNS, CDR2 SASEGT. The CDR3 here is CASSEAWAQPQHF. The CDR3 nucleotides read TGTGCCAGCAGTGAAGCGTGGGCTCAGCCCCAGCATTTT.

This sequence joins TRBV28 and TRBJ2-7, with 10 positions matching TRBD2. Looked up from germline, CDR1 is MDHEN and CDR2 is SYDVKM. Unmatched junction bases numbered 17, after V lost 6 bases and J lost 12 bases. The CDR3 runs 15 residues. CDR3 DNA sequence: TGTGCCAGCAGCTACGGAGGGACTAGCGTAACTCCTCCGTACTTC. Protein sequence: CASSYGGTSVTPPYF.

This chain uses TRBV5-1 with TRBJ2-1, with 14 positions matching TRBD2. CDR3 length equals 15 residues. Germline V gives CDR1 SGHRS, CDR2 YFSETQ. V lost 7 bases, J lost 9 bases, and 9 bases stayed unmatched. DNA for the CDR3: TGCGCCAGCTGTACCGGGACTAGCGGGAGCCTTGAGCAGTTCTTC. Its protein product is CASCTGTSGSLEQFF.

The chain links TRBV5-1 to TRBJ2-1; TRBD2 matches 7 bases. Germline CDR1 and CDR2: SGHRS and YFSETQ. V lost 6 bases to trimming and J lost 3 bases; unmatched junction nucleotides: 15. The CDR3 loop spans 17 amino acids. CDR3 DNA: TGCGCCAGCATCCCTTCCCGCAGCCGGGACTACTACAATGAGCAGTTCTTC. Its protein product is CASIPSRSRDYYNEQFF.

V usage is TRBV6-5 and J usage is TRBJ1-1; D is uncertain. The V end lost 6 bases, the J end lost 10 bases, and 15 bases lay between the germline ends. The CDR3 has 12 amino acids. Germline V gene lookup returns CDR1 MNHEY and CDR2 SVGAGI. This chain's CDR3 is CASSQTPERAFF. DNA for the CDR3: TGTGCCAGCAGCCAAACACCGGAGAGAGCTTTCTTT.

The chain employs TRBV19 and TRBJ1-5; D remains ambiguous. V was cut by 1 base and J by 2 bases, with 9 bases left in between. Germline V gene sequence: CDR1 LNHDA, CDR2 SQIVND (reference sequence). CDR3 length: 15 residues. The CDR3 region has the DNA TGTGCCAGTAGTATAGGTGGGCCGGGCAATCAGCCCCAGCATTTT. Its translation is CASSIGGPGNQPQHF.

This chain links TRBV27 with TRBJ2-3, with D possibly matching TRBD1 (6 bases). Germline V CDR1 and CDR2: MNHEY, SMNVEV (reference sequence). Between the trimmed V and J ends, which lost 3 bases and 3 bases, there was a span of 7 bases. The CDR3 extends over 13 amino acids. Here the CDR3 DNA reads TGTGCCAGCAGTTTTAGGGGGACAGATACGCAGTATTTT. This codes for CASSFRGTDTQYF.

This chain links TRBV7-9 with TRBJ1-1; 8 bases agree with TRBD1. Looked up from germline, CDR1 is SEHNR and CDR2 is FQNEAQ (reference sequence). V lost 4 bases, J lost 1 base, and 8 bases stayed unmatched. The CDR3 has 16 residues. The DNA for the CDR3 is TGTGCCAGCAGCTCAGGACAGGGCGGAGGGAACACTGAAGCTTTCTTT. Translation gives CASSSGQGGGNTEAFF.

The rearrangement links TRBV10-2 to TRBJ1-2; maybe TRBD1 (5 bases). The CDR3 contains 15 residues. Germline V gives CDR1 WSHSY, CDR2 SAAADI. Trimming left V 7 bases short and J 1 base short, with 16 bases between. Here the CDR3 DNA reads TGCGCCAGCAATCCCTTGAGCGGGGGTAACTATGGCTACACCTTC. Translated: CASNPLSGGNYGYTF.

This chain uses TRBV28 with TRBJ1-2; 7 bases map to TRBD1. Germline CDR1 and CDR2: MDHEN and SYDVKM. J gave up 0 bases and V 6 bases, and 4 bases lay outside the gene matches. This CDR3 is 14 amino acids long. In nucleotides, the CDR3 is TGTGCCAGCAGCGGGGACAGCCCTAACTATGGCTACACCTTC. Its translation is CASSGDSPNYGYTF.